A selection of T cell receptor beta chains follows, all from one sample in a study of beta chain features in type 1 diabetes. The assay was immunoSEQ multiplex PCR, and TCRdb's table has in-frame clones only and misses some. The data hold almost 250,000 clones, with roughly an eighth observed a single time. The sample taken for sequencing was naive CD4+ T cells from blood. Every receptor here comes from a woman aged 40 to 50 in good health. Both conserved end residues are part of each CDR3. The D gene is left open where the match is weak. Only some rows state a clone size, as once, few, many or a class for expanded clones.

CDR3 protein: CASSYSTAGNTEAFF; CDR3 DNA: TGTGCCAGCAGTTACTCGACCGCAGGAAACACTGAAGCTTTCTTT; V gene: TRBV6-5; D gene: .; J gene: TRBJ1-1; clone size: .
CDR3 protein: CASSYKTGYGYTF; CDR3 DNA: TGTGCCAGCAGTTACAAGACAGGCTATGGCTACACCTTC; V gene: TRBV6-6; D gene: .; J gene: TRBJ1-2; clone size: few
CDR3 protein: CASSARTGARYGYTF; CDR3 DNA: TGTGCCAGCAGTGCCCGGACAGGGGCCCGCTATGGCTACACCTTC; V gene: TRBV6-5; D gene: TRBD1; J gene: TRBJ1-2; clone size: few
CDR3 protein: CASLGGPSGGPTYEQYF; CDR3 DNA: TGTGCCAGCTTGGGGGGGCCTAGCGGGGGCCCTACCTACGAGCAGTACTTC; V gene: TRBV2; D gene: TRBD2; J gene: TRBJ2-7; clone size: few
CDR3 protein: CASSTRTGWDYGYTF; CDR3 DNA: TGCGCCAGCAGCACCCGGACAGGATGGGACTATGGCTACACCTTC; V gene: TRBV5-1; D gene: TRBD1; J gene: TRBJ1-2; clone size: .
CDR3 protein: CASSLRTSGGRATDTQYF; CDR3 DNA: TGTGCCAGCAGCCTACGGACTAGCGGGGGGCGGGCGACAGATACGCAGTATTTT; V gene: TRBV9; D gene: TRBD2; J gene: TRBJ2-3; clone size: .
CDR3 protein: CASSRGMRGDQETQYF; CDR3 DNA: TGTGCCAGCAGCAGGGGGATGCGGGGGGACCAAGAGACCCAGTACTTC; V gene: TRBV11-3; D gene: TRBD2; J gene: TRBJ2-5; clone size: .
CDR3 protein: CASSPDSSRLDTIYF; CDR3 DNA: TGTGCCAGCAGCCCAGACAGCTCCCGACTTGATACCATATATTTT; V gene: TRBV7-9; D gene: .; J gene: TRBJ1-3; clone size: few
CDR3 protein: CASRQTGPVDTIYF; CDR3 DNA: TGTGCCAGCAGGCAGACAGGGCCTGTAGACACCATATATTTT; V gene: TRBV6-1; D gene: TRBD1; J gene: TRBJ1-3; clone size: .
CDR3 protein: CASSNRVGYTF; CDR3 DNA: TGTGCCAGCAGCAACAGGGTCGGCTACACCTTC; V gene: TRBV6-5; D gene: .; J gene: TRBJ1-2; clone size: .
CDR3 protein: CASTGGLEAFF; CDR3 DNA: TGTGCCAGCACCGGGGGGCTTGAAGCTTTCTTT; V gene: TRBV2; D gene: .; J gene: TRBJ1-1; clone size: .
CDR3 protein: CASSLEGNRSPLHF; CDR3 DNA: TGTGCCAGCAGTTTAGAGGGTAATCGCTCACCCCTCCACTTT; V gene: TRBV27; D gene: .; J gene: TRBJ1-6; clone size: .
CDR3 protein: CASSPGMGTGQETQYF; CDR3 DNA: TGCGCCAGCAGCCCCGGCATGGGGACAGGGCAAGAGACCCAGTACTTC; V gene: TRBV5-1; D gene: TRBD1; J gene: TRBJ2-5; clone size: few
CDR3 protein: CASRAALQETQYF; CDR3 DNA: TGCGCCAGCAGGGCGGCCCTCCAGGAGACCCAGTACTTC; V gene: TRBV5-1; D gene: .; J gene: TRBJ2-5; clone size: .
CDR3 protein: CASSQGAAGRDYGYTF; CDR3 DNA: TGCGCCAGCAGCCAAGGAGCCGCGGGCCGCGACTATGGCTACACCTTC; V gene: TRBV4-1; D gene: .; J gene: TRBJ1-2; clone size: .
CDR3 protein: CASSVGLGGGDTQYF; CDR3 DNA: TGTGCCAGCAGCGTAGGGTTGGGGGGGGGAGATACGCAGTATTTT; V gene: TRBV9; D gene: TRBD2; J gene: TRBJ2-3; clone size: .
CDR3 protein: CSVTGTKGGNYGYTF; CDR3 DNA: TGCAGCGTAACCGGGACGAAGGGGGGGAACTATGGCTACACCTTC; V gene: TRBV29-1; D gene: .; J gene: TRBJ1-2; clone size: .
CDR3 protein: CASSPQGDTEAFF; CDR3 DNA: TGTGCCAGCTCACCACAGGGGGACACTGAAGCTTTCTTT; V gene: TRBV18; D gene: .; J gene: TRBJ1-1; clone size: .
CDR3 protein: CASSQDAASGGQYF; CDR3 DNA: TGTGCCAGCAGCCAAGATGCGGCTAGCGGGGGGCAGTACTTC; V gene: TRBV4-2; D gene: TRBD2; J gene: TRBJ2-7; clone size: .
CDR3 protein: CASGQRDGYTF; CDR3 DNA: TGTGCCAGCGGACAGAGGGATGGCTACACCTTC; V gene: TRBV19; D gene: .; J gene: TRBJ1-2; clone size: .
CDR3 protein: CAIRTGLAGGLEQYF; CDR3 DNA: TGTGCCATCAGAACGGGACTAGCGGGGGGCCTGGAGCAGTACTTC; V gene: TRBV10-3; D gene: TRBD2; J gene: TRBJ2-7; clone size: .
CDR3 protein: CASSLDRPTIEQYF; CDR3 DNA: TGCGCCAGCAGCCTGGACCGCCCTACGATCGAGCAGTACTTC; V gene: TRBV5-1; D gene: .; J gene: TRBJ2-7; clone size: .
CDR3 protein: CASSLNGRGRETQYF; CDR3 DNA: TGTGCCAGCAGCTTAAACGGCAGGGGGCGAGAGACCCAGTACTTC; V gene: TRBV7-6; D gene: TRBD1; J gene: TRBJ2-5; clone size: few